The clone carrying this T cell receptor (beta chain) has more than one count but fewer than ten. As yet, its antigen is unknown. MiXCR, run by TCRdb on the RT-PCR reads, gives a single entry per CDR3 protein. This table has under 550,000 distinct CDR3 sequences, around 8% appearing once. This entry belongs to a study of response to subunit inactivated influenza vaccine. General observations from the study: Authors suggested each seasonal influenza vaccination recruits few new T cells.

Trimming stripped 4 bases from V and 3 bases from J, with 11 bases between. The germline V gene has CDR1 SGHRS and CDR2 YFSETQ. The CDR3 is 13 residues long. The gene calls are TRBV5-1 and TRBJ2-7; perhaps TRBD1 as D (6 bases). The sequences come from PBMCs from blood, collected 23 months after vaccination. The TCR sequence derives from a man between 45 and 75 years old who received an inactivated influenza vaccine. The CDR3 reads CASSIRTDYEQYF. The CDR3 DNA reads as TGCGCCAGCAGCATTCGGACAGACTACGAGCAGTACTTC.